A single sample is the source of the 11 T cell receptor beta chains below, sequenced in a study of shared clonotypes between healthy human individuals. Profiled with immunoSEQ multiplex PCR; TCRdb holds only in-frame clones, not every one. Found here are about 1 million clones, 65% to 75% of them singletons; the top ten hold about 1.5%. Sample: memory CD4+ T cells sorted from blood. Subset described: CD45RA-negative fraction. These receptors were taken from a man aged 18-30 years in good health.

This clone was seen a handful of times. The rearrangement links TRBV6-1 to TRBJ1-5; 10 nucleotides line up with TRBD1. The CDR3 has 16 amino acids. CDR1 MNHNS and CDR2 SASEGT come from the germline V gene. The J segment lost 4 bases and the V segment lost 0 bases, leaving 3 bases of the junction unmatched. Here the CDR3 reads CASSEAGTGVNQPQHF. The CDR3 DNA reads TGTGCCAGCAGTGAAGCCGGGACAGGGGTAAATCAGCCCCAGCATTTT.

With respect to this clone: Different DNA sequences within this sample yield the same CDR3. The V call is TRBV30, the J call TRBJ2-7; a weak D match, TRBD1 (5 bases). V lost 0 bases and J 2 bases, leaving 11 bases between the germline ends. Germline lookup yields CDR1 GTSNPN and CDR2 SVGIG (reference sequence). The CDR3 covers 14 residues. The CDR3 sequence is CAWSVGLGPYEQYF. CDR3 coding DNA: TGTGCCTGGAGTGTCGGTCTGGGGCCCTACGAGCAGTACTTC. Variable domain in full (rest from reference TRBV30 and TRBJ2-7): SQTIHQWPATLVQPVGSPLSLECTVEGTSNPNLYWYRQAAGRGLQLLFYSVGIGQISSEVPQNLSASRPQDRQFILSSKKLLLSDSGFYLCAWSVGLGPYEQYFGPGTRLTVT.

The chain employs TRBV6-6 and TRBJ1-5, with D maybe TRBD1 (6 bases). V was clipped by 2 bases and J by 4 bases, with 9 bases between them. This CDR3 has 14 amino acids. Germline assignment: CDR1 MNHNY and CDR2 SVGAGI (reference sequence). CDR3 amino acids: CASSYGQTNQPQHF. The CDR3 DNA sequence: TGTGCCAGCAGTTACGGACAGACAAATCAGCCCCAGCATTTT.

This chain connects TRBV6-5 to TRBJ2-3, with a possible D match to TRBD1 (6 bases). CDR1 and CDR2 (germline): MNHEY, SVGAGI. The CDR3 length is 15 residues. Trimming cost V 6 bases and J 1 base, with 14 bases left between them. The CDR3 loop is CASRNRAAGTDTQYF. The CDR3 nucleotides are TGTGCCAGCAGGAACAGGGCGGCGGGCACAGATACGCAGTATTTT.

The chain joins TRBV27 to TRBJ2-3; 8 bases align to TRBD2. Germline CDR1 is MNHEY and CDR2 is SMNVEV (reference sequence). The CDR3 runs 14 residues. V shed 6 bases, J shed 6 bases, and the junction held 8 bases outside the gene matches. The DNA for the CDR3 is TGTGCCAGCAGATCCAGCGGGGGTGGTGATACGCAGTATTTT. The encoded protein is CASRSSGGGDTQYF.

The sample holds one count of this clone. The chain couples TRBV25-1 to TRBJ2-3; TRBD2 matches 11 bases. V trimming: 4 bases; J trimming: 6 bases; junction bases outside the gene matches: 12. The CDR3 is made up of 17 amino acids. Germline CDR1 MGHDK, CDR2 SYGVNS. In nucleotides, the CDR3 is TGTGCCAGCAGTGGATCTAGCGGGGGGACCATCAGGGATACGCAGTATTTT. As protein: CASSGSSGGTIRDTQYF.

The CDR3 DNA follows: TGTGCCAGCGGTCCGGGACTAGCGAGGGGGGAGCTGTTTTTT. Amino acids: CASGPGLARGELFF. The V call is TRBV28, the J call TRBJ2-2; 10 nucleotides agree with TRBD2. The CDR3 length is 14 residues. The ends lost 8 bases at V and 8 bases at J; junction bases unmatched: 8. Germline lookup yields CDR1 MDHEN and CDR2 SYDVKM.

CDR3 sequence: CASSREGLGNTIYF. The CDR3 nucleotides are TGCGCCAGCAGCCGAGAGGGTCTTGGAAACACCATATATTTT. V is TRBV4-1 and J is TRBJ1-3; D is unresolved. Trimming cost V 4 bases and J 3 bases, with 10 bases left between them. The germline V gene has CDR1 MGHRA and CDR2 YSYEKL. The CDR3 length is 14 residues.

The chain recombines TRBV6-6 with TRBJ2-1; 8 nucleotides line up with TRBD2. The CDR3 runs 14 residues. The V gene's germline CDR1 is MNHNY and CDR2 SVGAGI (reference sequence). The V gene end was trimmed by 6 bases and the J gene end by 4 bases; junction bases not matched to a gene: 5. The CDR3 is CASRFSGDYNEQFF. The CDR3 bases are TGTGCCAGCAGATTTAGCGGGGATTACAATGAGCAGTTCTTC.

The chain has TRBV9 and TRBJ2-1; D may be TRBD2 (5 bases). Germline values: CDR1 SGDLS, CDR2 YYNGEE. The CDR3 extends over 17 amino acids. Trimming took off 4 bases at V and 8 bases at J, with 25 bases between the two ends. The CDR3 reads CASSPRSAPGSHDEQFF. CDR3 coding DNA: TGTGCCAGCAGCCCCCGGTCGGCCCCGGGGTCCCACGATGAGCAGTTCTTC.

About this clone: The same CDR3 can be traced to other DNA sequences in this sample. This rearrangement joins TRBV5-1 to TRBJ1-1; D is undetermined. Germline values: CDR1 SGHRS, CDR2 YFSETQ. V lost 4 bases, J lost 1 base, and 11 bases lay in between. The CDR3 runs 14 residues. CDR3 in DNA: TGCGCCAGCAGCCTGGGGTCCGCGAACACTGAAGCTTTCTTT. Its protein product is CASSLGSANTEAFF. The full variable domain, rest sourced from reference TRBV5-1 and TRBJ1-1, is KAGVTQTPRYLIKTRGQQVTLSCSPISGHRSVSWYQQTPGQGLQFLFEYFSETQRNKGNFPGRFSGRQFSNSRSEMNVSTLELGDSALYLCASSLGSANTEAFFGQGTRLTVV.